A single sample gave rise to the 10 T cell receptor beta chains below, sequenced in a study of T cell responses to AZD1222 COVID-19 vaccine. Generated by immunoSEQ multiplex PCR, the TCRdb table keeps only in-frame clones and is missing some. The sample consists of fewer than 200,000 clones, about 92% of them appearing once. The material was peripheral blood, obtained on day 0 of AZD1222 vaccination. These receptors were collected from an adult in good health.

The chain uses TRBV7-2 and TRBJ2-2; a weak D match, TRBD1 (5 bases). CDR3 length: 15 residues. In germline, CDR1 is SGHTA, CDR2 FQGNSA. V was clipped by 3 bases and J by 6 bases, with 14 bases between them. DNA for the CDR3: TGTGCCAGCAGCTTGAACTCCAGGGTATCCGGGGAGCTGTTTTTT. Residues: CASSLNSRVSGELFF.

The chain carries TRBV6-5 and TRBJ1-1, with TRBD1 matching 7 bases. V lost 8 bases, J lost 0 bases, and 6 bases stayed unmatched. The CDR3 is 14 residues long. Germline V lookup: CDR1 MNHEY, CDR2 SVGAGI. The CDR3 DNA sequence: TGTGCCAGCTCCCAGACAGGGTTGAACACTGAAGCTTTCTTT. Protein product: CASSQTGLNTEAFF.

The chain combines TRBV9 with TRBJ2-5; weak D call: TRBD1 (6 bases). V was pared by 0 bases and J by 3 bases, with 9 bases between. The CDR3 sequence is 14 residues long. Looked up from germline, CDR1 is SGDLS and CDR2 is YYNGEE. CDR3 DNA: TGTGCCAGCAGCGTAGCTCACAGGGAAGAGACCCAGTACTTC. Translated: CASSVAHREETQYF.

This rearrangement joins TRBV15 to TRBJ1-2; no firm D call. Trimming pared 1 base from V and 8 bases from J, leaving 11 bases between. This CDR3 has 13 residues. CDR1 and CDR2 from the germline V gene are LNHNV and YYDKDF (reference sequence). Here the CDR3 DNA reads TGTGCCACCAGCAGAGTCGGCCCGGGAGGCTACACCTTC. Protein: CATSRVGPGGYTF.

The CDR3 DNA reads as TGTGCCAGCAGTTACTCGCCCGGTGAGCAGTTCTTC. This encodes CASSYSPGEQFF. The rearrangement uses TRBV6-5 and TRBJ2-1, with D uncertain. V dropped 0 bases and J dropped 9 bases, with 6 bases sitting between them. CDR1 and CDR2 (germline): MNHEY, SVGAGI. The CDR3 is 12 residues long.

The CDR3 DNA reads TGTGCCAGCAGCTTAGGTCCGGGCAACTCCTACGAGCAGTACTTC. Translating gives CASSLGPGNSYEQYF. The V and J genes are TRBV7-7 and TRBJ2-7; D is uncertain. V was shortened by 1 base and J by 0 bases, with 10 bases between the two germline ends. In germline, CDR1 is SSHAT, CDR2 FNYEAQ (reference sequence). CDR3 length equals 15 residues.

The CDR3 spells CASSYAGKSEGYTF. CDR3 coding DNA: TGTGCCAGCAGTTATGCAGGGAAATCGGAGGGCTACACCTTC. The chain links TRBV27 to TRBJ1-2, with D possibly TRBD1 on 5 matching bases. Trimming removed 4 bases at V and 8 bases at J, with 17 bases between. CDR3 length: 14 residues. The V gene's germline CDR1 is MNHEY and CDR2 SMNVEV (reference sequence).

Only a few counts were recorded for this clone. This sequence joins TRBV5-1 and TRBJ1-6; tentative D call: TRBD1 (5 bases). Germline assignment: CDR1 SGHRS and CDR2 YFSETQ. The CDR3 is 17 residues long. Trimming took off 1 base at V and 0 bases at J, with 11 bases between the two ends. The CDR3 protein is CASSLRDPNSYNSPLHF. The CDR3 coding sequence is TGCGCCAGCAGCTTGCGGGACCCTAACTCCTATAATTCACCCCTCCACTTT.

The CDR3 nucleotides read TGCGCCAGCAGCCCCAGGCCAGGGGAGGGGTACAATGAGCAGTTCTTC. Its translation: CASSPRPGEGYNEQFF. The chain employs TRBV5-1 and TRBJ2-1; TRBD2 is a possible D gene (7 bases). CDR1 and CDR2 from the germline V gene are SGHRS and YFSETQ. Trimming took off 4 bases at V and 4 bases at J, with 18 bases between the two ends. The CDR3 length is 16 residues.

V and J are TRBV5-1 and TRBJ1-4; TRBD1 is a possible D gene (6 bases). Trimming removed 0 bases at V and 8 bases at J, with 20 bases between. The germline V gene encodes CDR1 SGHRS and CDR2 YFSETQ. The CDR3 has 17 amino acids. CDR3 nucleotide sequence: TGCGCCAGCAGCTTGGCCAGGGGTGAGCGGCTCGGGGAAAAACTGTTTTTT. This codes for CASSLARGERLGEKLFF.